This record concerns one T cell receptor (beta chain) sequence. Its antigen remains unidentified. The entry originates in a study of OX40 agonist ivuxolimab in advanced cancers. Background on the study: The drug used for patients, ivuxolimab, was an agonistic anti-OX40 (CD134) antibody. Intravenous ivuxolimab at 0.01 to 10 mg/kg was given to patients every 2 weeks.

On cycle 4 day 1 and cycle 7 day 1, as well as at baseline, blood was sampled. Study outcomes and limitations: More expanded clones were seen, on average, in CD8+ T cells than in CD4+.

Generated by immunoSEQ multiplex PCR, the TCRdb table keeps only in-frame clones and is missing some. This sample has around 41,000 clones, with about 88% found just once. Germline-derived CDR1 and CDR2 are GTSNPN and SVGIG (reference sequence). The CDR3 has 15 residues. The V and J ends lost 2 bases and 4 bases respectively, with 15 bases between them. The source material was CD4+ or CD8+ T cells sorted from blood, sampled in a trial of the OX40 agonist ivuxolimab. The sequence was collected from an adult with an advanced solid tumor such as melanoma, head and neck, liver or kidney cancer. The chain is built from TRBV30 and TRBJ2-4; the D gene could be TRBD1 or TRBD2 (5 bases each). For the CDR3, the DNA is TGTGCCTGGAGTTCAAGAGGGACCCTAAAAAACATTCAGTACTTC. The encoded protein is CAWSSRGTLKNIQYF.